Here is one TCR beta chain with its context. Antigen unknown. The CDR3 is 16 amino acids. Trimming removed 2 bases from V and 1 base from J, with 12 bases in between. Germline V gives CDR1 SGHTA, CDR2 FQGTGA. This sample is drawn from a study of T cell responses to AZD1222 COVID-19 vaccine. Findings and caveats of the study: Clonal diversity may have been underestimated, and the donors were mostly white British, with more females than males. After the peak T cell response, and only then, were repertoires sampled.

Here immunoSEQ multiplex PCR was the method, and the copy in TCRdb shows in-frame clones only, minus some. Of more than 150,000 clones detected, 91% appear once; the ten largest clones hold 3.4%. The source material was peripheral blood, sampled 28 days after the second AZD1222 dose. The chain couples TRBV7-3 to TRBJ2-1; weak D call: TRBD2 (6 bases). The TCR comes from an adult who received the AZD1222 COVID-19 vaccine. This chain's CDR3 is CASSLRAGLSYNEQFF. The CDR3 DNA sequence: TGTGCCAGCAGCTTACGAGCGGGCCTTTCCTACAATGAGCAGTTCTTC.